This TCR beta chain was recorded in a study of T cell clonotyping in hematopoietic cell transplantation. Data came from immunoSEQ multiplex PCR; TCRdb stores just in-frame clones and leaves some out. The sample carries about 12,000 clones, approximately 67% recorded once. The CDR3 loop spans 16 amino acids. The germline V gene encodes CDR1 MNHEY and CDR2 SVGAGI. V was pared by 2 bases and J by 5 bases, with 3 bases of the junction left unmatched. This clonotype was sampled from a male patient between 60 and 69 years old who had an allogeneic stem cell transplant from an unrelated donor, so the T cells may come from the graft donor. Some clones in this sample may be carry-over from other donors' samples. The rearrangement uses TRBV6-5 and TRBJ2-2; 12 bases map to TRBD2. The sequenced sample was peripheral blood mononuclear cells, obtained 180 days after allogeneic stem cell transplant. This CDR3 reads CASSYGLAGRTGELFF. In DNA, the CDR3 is TGTGCCAGCAGTTACGGACTAGCGGGAAGGACCGGGGAGCTGTTTTTT.